The sequence of this TCR beta chain was determined in a study of shared clonotypes between healthy human individuals. Turning to the study itself: Three CD4 naive, three CD4 memory, two CD8 naive and one CD8 memory plate were used per donor.

Concerning this clone: Its matching antigen is unknown.

Assay: immunoSEQ multiplex PCR; the TCRdb copy retains only in-frame clones and omits some. Among a few million clones listed, about 94% were seen once. Naive CD8 cells comprised CD45RO-negative, CCR7-positively selected cells, excluding terminally differentiated effector memory CD45RA+ cells. CDR3 length: 16 amino acids. Losses at the gene ends were 8 bases for V and 0 bases for J; bases not matched to a gene: 12. Germline values: CDR1 MGHRA, CDR2 YSYEKL. General study points: Clonotypes that were shared across four donors made up roughly 5% of naive CD4 clonotypes. Sorted-subset sequencing, rarefaction showed, was incomplete despite large depth. The researchers took only blood, and tissue repertoires probably look different.

The origin of this receptor is a man younger than 30 in good health. Some clones in this sample may be carry-over from other donors' samples. Sequenced sample: naive CD8+ T cells from PBMCs. V and J are TRBV4-1 and TRBJ2-7; 8 bases are a match to TRBD1. DNA of the CDR3: TGCGCCAGCGCGGGGACCCTTGGGACAGGCTCCTACGAGCAGTACTTC. Its translation: CASAGTLGTGSYEQYF.